This T cell receptor (beta chain) was sequenced for a study of shared clonotypes between healthy human individuals. Looking at the study overall: The study drew on a couple of women and a few men aged 18 to 49 as donors.

Germline assignment: CDR1 MNHNS and CDR2 SASEGT. V was clipped by 6 bases and J by 1 base, with 13 bases between them. This CDR3 is built from 14 residues. Everyone who donated was a Caucasian adult who lived in Nashville, Tennessee. Deep level was the assay's run setting. Clones were read by immunoSEQ multiplex PCR, and TCRdb kept only the in-frame ones, dropping some. This table holds roughly 490,000 clones, roughly 78% found once. This clone turned up a few times. Sequencing used PBMCs. The clonotype comes from a woman aged 40 to 55 in good health. Some clones in this sample may be carry-over from other donors' samples. V gene TRBV6-1 combines with J gene TRBJ2-7; no clear D gene. The CDR3 protein is CASRIVDGSYEQYF. The CDR3 DNA reads as TGTGCCAGCAGGATAGTGGACGGGTCCTACGAGCAGTACTTC.